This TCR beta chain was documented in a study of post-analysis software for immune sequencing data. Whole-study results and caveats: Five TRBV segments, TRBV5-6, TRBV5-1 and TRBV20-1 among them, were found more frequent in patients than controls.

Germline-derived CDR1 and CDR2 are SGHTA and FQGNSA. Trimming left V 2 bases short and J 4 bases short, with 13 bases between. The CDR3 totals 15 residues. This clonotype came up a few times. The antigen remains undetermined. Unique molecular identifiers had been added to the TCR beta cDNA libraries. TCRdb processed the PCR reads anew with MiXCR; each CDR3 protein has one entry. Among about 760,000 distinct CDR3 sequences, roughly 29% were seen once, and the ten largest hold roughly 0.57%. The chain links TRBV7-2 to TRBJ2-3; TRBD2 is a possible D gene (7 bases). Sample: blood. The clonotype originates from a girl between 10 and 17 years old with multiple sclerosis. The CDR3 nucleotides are TGTGCCAGCAGCTTATCCGGGGGGCGGGCAGATACGCAGTATTTT. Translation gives CASSLSGGRADTQYF.